This T cell receptor beta chain was identified during a study of blood T cell repertoires in COVID-19. The CDR3 loop spans 15 amino acids. V lost 5 bases and J lost 4, with 15 bases in between. The germline CDR1 and CDR2 sequences are SSHAT and FNYEAQ (reference sequence). Some clones are missing from TCRdb's copy, which holds only in-frame ones; the method was immunoSEQ multiplex PCR. The profile shows under 350,000 clones, 83% of them singletons. This clonotype was sampled from a woman between 50 and 59 years old who had recovered from COVID-19. Material: peripheral blood. This chain links TRBV7-7 with TRBJ1-3; no clear D gene. Here the CDR3 reads CASSVDSSVGNTIYF. CDR3 sequence (DNA): TGTGCCAGCAGCGTAGACTCGAGTGTAGGAAACACCATATATTTT.